This TCR beta chain stems from a study of OX40 agonist ivuxolimab in advanced cancers. Study summary: Previous treatment with anti-PD-1, anti-PD-L1 or anti-CTLA-4 therapy was allowed; 35% to 50% had received some. Three patients, one with hepatocellular carcinoma and two with cutaneous melanoma, achieved partial responses.

Overall study findings and caveats: Determination of antigen specificity was not performed for the expanded peripheral T cells.

Sequenced by immunoSEQ multiplex PCR; TCRdb stores in-frame clones only, minus some. The sample includes about 73,000 clones, about nine tenths of them seen just once. Germline values: CDR1 SGHRS, CDR2 YFSETQ. The junction had 8 bases not matched to a gene; V was cut back by 0 bases and J by 2 bases. The CDR3 spans 16 residues. Autoimmune disease history or systemic immunosuppression meant exclusion. On this clone: No antigen is known for it.

The V call is TRBV5-1, the J call TRBJ2-7; TRBD1 agrees at 7 bases. Sequencing used CD4+ or CD8+ T cells sorted from blood, obtained in a trial of the OX40 agonist ivuxolimab. This TCR came from an adult with an advanced solid tumor such as melanoma, head and neck, liver or kidney cancer. The CDR3 sequence: CASSLDAGGTAYEQYF. The CDR3 DNA is TGCGCCAGCAGCTTGGACGCAGGGGGTACCGCCTACGAGCAGTACTTC.